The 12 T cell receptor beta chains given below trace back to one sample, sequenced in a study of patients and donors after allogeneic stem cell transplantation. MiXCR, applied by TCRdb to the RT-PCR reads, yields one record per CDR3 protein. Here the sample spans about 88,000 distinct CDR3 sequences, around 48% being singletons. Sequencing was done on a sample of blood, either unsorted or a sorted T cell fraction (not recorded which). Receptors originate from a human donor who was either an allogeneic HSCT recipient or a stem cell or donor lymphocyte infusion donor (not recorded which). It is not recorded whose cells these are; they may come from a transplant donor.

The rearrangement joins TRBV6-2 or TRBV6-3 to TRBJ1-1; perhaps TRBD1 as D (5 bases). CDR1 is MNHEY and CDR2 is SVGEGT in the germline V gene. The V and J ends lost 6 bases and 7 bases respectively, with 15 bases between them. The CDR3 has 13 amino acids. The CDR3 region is CASRSDSHYEAFF. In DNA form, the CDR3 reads TGTGCCAGCAGATCAGACAGTCACTATGAAGCTTTCTTT.

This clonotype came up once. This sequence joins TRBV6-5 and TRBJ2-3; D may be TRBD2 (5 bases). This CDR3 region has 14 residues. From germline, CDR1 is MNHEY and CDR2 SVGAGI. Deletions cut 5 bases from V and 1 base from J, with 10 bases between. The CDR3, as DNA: TGTGCCAGCAGTCCGCGGGTGGGCACAGATACGCAGTATTTT. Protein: CASSPRVGTDTQYF.

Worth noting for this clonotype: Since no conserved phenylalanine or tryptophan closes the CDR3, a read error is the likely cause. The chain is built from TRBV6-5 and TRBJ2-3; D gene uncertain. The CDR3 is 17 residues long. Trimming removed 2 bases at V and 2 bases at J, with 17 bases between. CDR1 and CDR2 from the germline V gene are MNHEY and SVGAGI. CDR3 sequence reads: CASSYVPDPSFTDTQYL. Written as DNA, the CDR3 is TGTGCCAGCAGTTACGTGCCAGATCCTAGTTTCACAGATACGCAGTATTTG.

The chain's CDR3 is CSARRDTETKDYTF. CDR3 nucleotide sequence: TGCAGTGCTCGACGGGACACGGAAACGAAGGACTACACCTTC. The chain is built from TRBV20-1 and TRBJ1-2, with a possible D match to TRBD1 (6 bases). The CDR3 has 14 amino acids. Germline V lookup: CDR1 DFQATT, CDR2 SNEGSKA (reference sequence). The V gene lost 5 bases and the J gene lost 10 bases, with 23 bases spanning the gap.

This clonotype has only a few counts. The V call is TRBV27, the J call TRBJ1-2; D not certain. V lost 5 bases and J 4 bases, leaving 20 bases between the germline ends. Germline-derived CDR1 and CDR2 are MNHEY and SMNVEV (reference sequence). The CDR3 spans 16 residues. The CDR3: CASSQRVSGIAYGYTF. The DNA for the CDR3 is TGTGCCAGCAGTCAAAGGGTCTCGGGGATTGCCTATGGCTACACCTTC.

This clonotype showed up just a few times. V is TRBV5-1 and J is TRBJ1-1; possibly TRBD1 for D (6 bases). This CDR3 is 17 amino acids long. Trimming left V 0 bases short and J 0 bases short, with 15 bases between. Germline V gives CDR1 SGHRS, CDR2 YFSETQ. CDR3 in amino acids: CASSLAGGGRMNTEAFF. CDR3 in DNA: TGCGCCAGCAGCTTGGCGGGAGGGGGACGGATGAACACTGAAGCTTTCTTT. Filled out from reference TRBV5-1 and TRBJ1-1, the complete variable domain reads KAGVTQTPRYLIKTRGQQVTLSCSPISGHRSVSWYQQTPGQGLQFLFEYFSETQRNKGNFPGRFSGRQFSNSRSEMNVSTLELGDSALYLCASSLAGGGRMNTEAFFGQGTRLTVV.

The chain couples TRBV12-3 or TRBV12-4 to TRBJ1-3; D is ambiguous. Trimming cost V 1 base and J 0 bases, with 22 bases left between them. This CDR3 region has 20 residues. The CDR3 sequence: CASSLGGVGYVGNSGNTIYF. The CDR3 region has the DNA TGTGCCAGCAGTTTAGGAGGTGTGGGGTACGTAGGGAACTCTGGAAACACCATATATTTT.

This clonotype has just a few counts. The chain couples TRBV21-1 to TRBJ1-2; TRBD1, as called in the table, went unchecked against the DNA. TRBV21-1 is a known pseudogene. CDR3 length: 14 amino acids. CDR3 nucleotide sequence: TGTGCCAGCCCAAGACCAGGGGGTAACTATGGCTACACCTTC. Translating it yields CASPRPGGNYGYTF.

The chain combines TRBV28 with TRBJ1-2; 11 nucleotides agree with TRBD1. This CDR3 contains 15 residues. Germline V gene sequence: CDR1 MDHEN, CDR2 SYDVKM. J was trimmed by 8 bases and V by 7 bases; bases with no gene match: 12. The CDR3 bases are TGTGCCAGCAAACCCGGGACAGGGGGTATAAAGGGCTACACCTTC. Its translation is CASKPGTGGIKGYTF.

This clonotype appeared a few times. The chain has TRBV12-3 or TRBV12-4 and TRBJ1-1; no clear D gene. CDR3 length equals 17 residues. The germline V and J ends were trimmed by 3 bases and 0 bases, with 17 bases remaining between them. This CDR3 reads CASSFRYQPTLNTEAFF. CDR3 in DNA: TGTGCCAGCAGTTTCAGATACCAACCGACTTTGAACACTGAAGCTTTCTTT.

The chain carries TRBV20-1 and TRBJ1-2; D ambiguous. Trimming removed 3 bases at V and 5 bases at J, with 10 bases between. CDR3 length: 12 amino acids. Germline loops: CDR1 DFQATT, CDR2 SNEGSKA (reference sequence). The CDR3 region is CSASLPPYGYTF. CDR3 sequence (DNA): TGCAGTGCTAGTCTCCCGCCGTATGGCTACACCTTC.

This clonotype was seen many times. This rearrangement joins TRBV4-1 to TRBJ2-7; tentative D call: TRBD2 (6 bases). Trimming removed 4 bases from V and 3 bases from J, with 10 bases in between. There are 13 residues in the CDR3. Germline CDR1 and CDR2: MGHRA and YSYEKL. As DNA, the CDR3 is TGCGCCAGCAGCCTCGGGACTTACTACGAGCAGTACTTC. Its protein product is CASSLGTYYEQYF.